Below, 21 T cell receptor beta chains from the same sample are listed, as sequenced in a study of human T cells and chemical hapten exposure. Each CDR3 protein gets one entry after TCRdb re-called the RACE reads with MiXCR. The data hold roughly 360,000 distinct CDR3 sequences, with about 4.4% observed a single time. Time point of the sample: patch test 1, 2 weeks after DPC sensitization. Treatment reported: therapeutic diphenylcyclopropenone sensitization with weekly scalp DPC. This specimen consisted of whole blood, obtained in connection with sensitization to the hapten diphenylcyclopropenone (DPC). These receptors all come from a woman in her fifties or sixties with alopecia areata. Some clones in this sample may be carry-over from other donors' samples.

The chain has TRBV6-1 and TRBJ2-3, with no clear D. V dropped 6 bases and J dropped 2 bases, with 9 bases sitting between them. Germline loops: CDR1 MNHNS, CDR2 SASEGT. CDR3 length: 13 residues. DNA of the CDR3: TGTGCCAGCAGCTTTAGGGCCACAGATACGCAGTATTTT. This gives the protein CASSFRATDTQYF.

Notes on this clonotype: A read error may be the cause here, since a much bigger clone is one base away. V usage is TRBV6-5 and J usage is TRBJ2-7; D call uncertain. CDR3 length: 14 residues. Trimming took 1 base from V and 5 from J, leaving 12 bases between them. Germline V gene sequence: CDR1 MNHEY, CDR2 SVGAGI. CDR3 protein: CASSYLAWLHEQYF. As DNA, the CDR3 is TGTGCCAGCAGTTACTTGGCATGGCTCCACGAGCAGTACTTC.

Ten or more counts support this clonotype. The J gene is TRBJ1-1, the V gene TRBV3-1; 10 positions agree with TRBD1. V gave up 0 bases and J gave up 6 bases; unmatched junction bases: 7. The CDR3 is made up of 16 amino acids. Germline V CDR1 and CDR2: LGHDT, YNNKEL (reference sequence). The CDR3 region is CASSQEGTGVNAEAFF. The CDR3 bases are TGTGCCAGCAGCCAAGAGGGGACAGGGGTTAACGCTGAAGCTTTCTTT.

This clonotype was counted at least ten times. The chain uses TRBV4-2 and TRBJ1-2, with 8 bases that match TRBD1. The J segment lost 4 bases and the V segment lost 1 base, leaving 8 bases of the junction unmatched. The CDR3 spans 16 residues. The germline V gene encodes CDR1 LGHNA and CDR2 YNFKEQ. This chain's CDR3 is CASSQGTGQGSYGYTF. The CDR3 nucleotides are TGTGCCAGCAGCCAAGGAACCGGACAGGGAAGCTATGGCTACACCTTC.

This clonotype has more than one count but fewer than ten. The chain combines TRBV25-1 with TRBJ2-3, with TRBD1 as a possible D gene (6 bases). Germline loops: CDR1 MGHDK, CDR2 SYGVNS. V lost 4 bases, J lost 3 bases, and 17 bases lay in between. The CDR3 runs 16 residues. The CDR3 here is CASSAQQGMGTDTQYF. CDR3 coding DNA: TGTGCCAGCAGTGCCCAACAGGGAATGGGGACAGATACGCAGTATTTT.

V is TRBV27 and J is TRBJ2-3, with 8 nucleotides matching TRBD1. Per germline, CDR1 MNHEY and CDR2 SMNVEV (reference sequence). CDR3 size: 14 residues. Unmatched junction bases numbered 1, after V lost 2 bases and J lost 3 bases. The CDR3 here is CASSLHRGTDTQYF. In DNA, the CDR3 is TGTGCCAGCAGTTTACACAGGGGGACAGATACGCAGTATTTT.

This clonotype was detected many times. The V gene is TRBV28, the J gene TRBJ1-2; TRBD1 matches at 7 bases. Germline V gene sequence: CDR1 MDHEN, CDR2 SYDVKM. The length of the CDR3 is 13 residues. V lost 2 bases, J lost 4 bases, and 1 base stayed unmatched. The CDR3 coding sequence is TGTGCCAGCAGTTTACAGGGGGGCTATGGCTACACCTTC. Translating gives CASSLQGGYGYTF.

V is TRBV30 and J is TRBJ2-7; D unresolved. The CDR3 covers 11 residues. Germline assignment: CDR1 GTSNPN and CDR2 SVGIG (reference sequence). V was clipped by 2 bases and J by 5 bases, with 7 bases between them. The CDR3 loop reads CAWSTPHEQYF. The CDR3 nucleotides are TGTGCCTGGAGTACCCCCCACGAGCAGTACTTC.

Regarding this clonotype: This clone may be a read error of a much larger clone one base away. The CDR3, as DNA: TGTGCCAGCAGCTTAGCGCGGAGCGGGAGGGGCACAGATATGCAGTATTTT. The encoded protein is CASSLARSGRGTDMQYF. The V gene is TRBV7-9, the J gene TRBJ2-3; 10 bases line up with TRBD2. The CDR3 covers 17 residues. Per germline, CDR1 SEHNR and CDR2 FQNEAQ (reference sequence).

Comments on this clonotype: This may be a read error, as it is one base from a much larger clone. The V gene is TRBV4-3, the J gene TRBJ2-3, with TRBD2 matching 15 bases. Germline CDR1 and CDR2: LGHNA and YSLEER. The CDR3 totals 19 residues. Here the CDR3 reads CASSRGLAGGLFATDTLYF. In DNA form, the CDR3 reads TGCGCCAGCAGCCGTGGACTAGCGGGAGGGCTATTCGCCACAGATACGCTGTATTTT.

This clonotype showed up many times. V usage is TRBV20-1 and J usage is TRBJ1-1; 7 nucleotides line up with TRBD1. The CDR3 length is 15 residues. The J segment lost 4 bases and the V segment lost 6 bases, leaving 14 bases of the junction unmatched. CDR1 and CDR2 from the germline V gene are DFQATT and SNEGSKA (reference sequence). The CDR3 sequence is CSAQGQQAPGTEAFF. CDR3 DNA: TGCAGTGCCCAGGGACAGCAAGCTCCCGGCACTGAAGCTTTCTTT.

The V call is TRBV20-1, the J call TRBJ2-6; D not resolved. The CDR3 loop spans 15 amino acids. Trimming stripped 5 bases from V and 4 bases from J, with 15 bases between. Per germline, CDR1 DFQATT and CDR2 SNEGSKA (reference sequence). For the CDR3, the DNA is TGCAGTGCTTTTAATCCTCAGAGCGGGGCCAACGTCCTGACTTTC. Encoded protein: CSAFNPQSGANVLTF.

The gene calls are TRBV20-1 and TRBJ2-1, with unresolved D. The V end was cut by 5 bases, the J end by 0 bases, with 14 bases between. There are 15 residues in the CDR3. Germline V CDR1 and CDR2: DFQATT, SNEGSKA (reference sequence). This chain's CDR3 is CSAPLDISSYNEQFF. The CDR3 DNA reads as TGCAGTGCTCCCCTCGACATAAGCTCCTACAATGAGCAGTTCTTC.

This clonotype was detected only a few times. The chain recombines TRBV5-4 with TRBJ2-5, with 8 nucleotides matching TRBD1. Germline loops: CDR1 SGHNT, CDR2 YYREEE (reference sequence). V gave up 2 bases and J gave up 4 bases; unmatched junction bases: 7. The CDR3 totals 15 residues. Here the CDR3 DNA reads TGTGCCAGCAGCTTTACGACAGGGGTGGGAGAGACCCAGTACTTC. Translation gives CASSFTTGVGETQYF.

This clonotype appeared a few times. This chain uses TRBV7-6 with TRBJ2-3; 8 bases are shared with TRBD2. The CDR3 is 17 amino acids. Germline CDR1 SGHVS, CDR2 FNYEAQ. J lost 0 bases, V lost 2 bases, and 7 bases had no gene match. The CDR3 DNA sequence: TGTGCCAGCAGCTTACCAGCGGGAGTGTCTAGCACAGATACGCAGTATTTT. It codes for CASSLPAGVSSTDTQYF. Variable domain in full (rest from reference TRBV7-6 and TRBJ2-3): GAGVSQSPRYKVTKRGQDVALRCDPISGHVSLYWYRQALGQGPEFLTYFNYEAQQDKSGLPNDRFSAERPEGSISTLTIQRTEQRDSAMYRCASSLPAGVSSTDTQYFGPGTRLTVL.

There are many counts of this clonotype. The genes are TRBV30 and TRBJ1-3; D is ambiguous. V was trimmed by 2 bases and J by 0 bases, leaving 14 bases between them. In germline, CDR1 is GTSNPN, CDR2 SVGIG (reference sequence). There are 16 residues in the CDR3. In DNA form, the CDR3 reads TGTGCCTGGAGTCCCATTGCCGGGAACTCTGGAAACACCATATATTTT. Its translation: CAWSPIAGNSGNTIYF.

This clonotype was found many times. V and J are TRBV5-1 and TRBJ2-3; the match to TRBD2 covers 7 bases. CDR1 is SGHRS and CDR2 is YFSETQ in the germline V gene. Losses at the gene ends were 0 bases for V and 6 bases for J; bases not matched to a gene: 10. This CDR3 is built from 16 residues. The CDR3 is CASSLGSAGAGDTQYF. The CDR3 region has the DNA TGCGCCAGCAGCTTGGGGTCTGCGGGAGCCGGGGATACGCAGTATTTT.

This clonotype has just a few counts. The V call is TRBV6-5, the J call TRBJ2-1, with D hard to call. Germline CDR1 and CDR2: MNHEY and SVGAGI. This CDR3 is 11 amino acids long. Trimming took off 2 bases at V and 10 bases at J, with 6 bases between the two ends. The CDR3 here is CASSYLWEQFF. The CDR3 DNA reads TGTGCCAGCAGTTACCTGTGGGAGCAGTTCTTC.

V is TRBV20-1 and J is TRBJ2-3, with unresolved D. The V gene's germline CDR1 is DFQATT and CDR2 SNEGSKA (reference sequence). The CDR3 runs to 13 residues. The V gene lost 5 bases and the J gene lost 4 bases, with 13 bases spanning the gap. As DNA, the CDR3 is TGCAGTGCTCGCCGTGATGGTTCAGATACGCAGTATTTT. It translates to CSARRDGSDTQYF.

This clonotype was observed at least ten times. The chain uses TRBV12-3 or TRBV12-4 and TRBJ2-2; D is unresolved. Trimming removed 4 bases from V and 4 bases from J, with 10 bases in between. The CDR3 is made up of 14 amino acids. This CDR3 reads CASSSQVITGELFF. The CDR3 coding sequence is TGTGCCAGCAGTTCTCAGGTTATCACCGGGGAGCTGTTTTTT.

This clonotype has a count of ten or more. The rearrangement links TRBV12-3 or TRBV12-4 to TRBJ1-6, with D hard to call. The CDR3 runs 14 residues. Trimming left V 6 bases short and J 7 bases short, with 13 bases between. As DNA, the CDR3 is TGTGCCAGCAGATTCGATGCGGGGAATTCACCCCTCCACTTT. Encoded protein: CASRFDAGNSPLHF.